These 24 T cell receptor beta chains came from one sample sequenced in a study of regulatory T cells in long-lasting Graves disease. Sample time point: newly diagnosed GD, antithyroid drugs for less than 3 months. TCR sequences were obtained from RNA taken from PBMCs. According to the study, TCR beta libraries were built with iRepertoire HTBI primers and CDR3-region Arm-PCR. MiXCR, applied by TCRdb to the multiplex PCR reads, yields one record per CDR3 protein. This table holds over 500,000 distinct CDR3 sequences, roughly 15% found once. These data were also filed under a second study, of T cells in Graves' hyperthyroidism and ophthalmopathy.

The input for sequencing was peripheral blood mononuclear cells (PBMCs), taken at new diagnosis, from a patient treated with antithyroid drugs. The source is a woman aged 25 to 39 with Graves disease.

The chain links TRBV30 to TRBJ1-2, with D possibly matching TRBD1 (6 bases). Germline assignment: CDR1 GTSNPN and CDR2 SVGIG (reference sequence). Between the trimmed V and J ends, which lost 1 base and 6 bases, there was a span of 9 bases. The CDR3 extends over 12 amino acids. This chain's CDR3 is CAWSAGADGYTF. DNA for the CDR3: TGTGCCTGGAGTGCAGGGGCAGATGGCTACACCTTC.

In its sample, this clonotype was seen many times. The chain employs TRBV12-3 or TRBV12-4 and TRBJ2-3; 7 positions agree with TRBD2. Unmatched junction bases numbered 6, after V lost 4 bases and J lost 8 bases. This CDR3 has 13 amino acids. In nucleotides, the CDR3 is TGTGCCAGCAGTTCCAGTGGGGGGGGTACGCAGTATTTT. This sequence encodes CASSSSGGGTQYF.

The chain employs TRBV18 and TRBJ2-5, with TRBD1 as a possible D gene (5 bases). Germline CDR1 is KGHSH and CDR2 is LQKENI. Trimming left V 0 bases short and J 2 bases short, with 7 bases between. CDR3 length: 14 residues. DNA for the CDR3: TGTGCCAGCTCACCACCGGGGCTGCAAGAGACCCAGTACTTC. It translates to CASSPPGLQETQYF.

This clonotype came up a few times. The V gene is TRBV20-1, the J gene TRBJ2-1; D is unclear. Germline-derived CDR1 and CDR2 are DFQATT and SNEGSKA (reference sequence). The CDR3 sequence is 14 residues long. Trimming stripped 6 bases from V and 8 bases from J, with 20 bases between. The CDR3 DNA is TGCAGTGCCGCCAGGTCTTGGGTAGACGATGAGCAGTTCTTC. Protein sequence: CSAARSWVDDEQFF.

The genes are TRBV24-1 and TRBJ2-1; D remains unclear. V lost 1 base and J lost 0, with 9 bases in between. Germline-derived CDR1 and CDR2 are KGHDR and SFDVKD. The length of the CDR3 is 16 residues. CDR3 DNA sequence: TGTGCCACCAGTGATTTAGGCTCCAGCTCCTACAATGAGCAGTTCTTC. The encoded protein is CATSDLGSSSYNEQFF.

V is TRBV12-3 or TRBV12-4 and J is TRBJ1-1, with a possible D match to TRBD1 (5 bases). V lost 6 bases, J lost 11 bases, and 13 bases lay in between. The CDR3 totals 11 residues. The DNA for the CDR3 is TGTGCCAGCAGGACGGGGGTCAGGGCTTTCTTT. Amino acid sequence: CASRTGVRAFF.

This clonotype was observed a handful of times. The chain is built from TRBV20-1 and TRBJ1-1; perhaps TRBD1 as D (5 bases). The germline CDR1 and CDR2 sequences are DFQATT and SNEGSKA (reference sequence). The CDR3 covers 15 residues. The V end was cut by 1 base, the J end by 1 base, with 13 bases between. The DNA of the CDR3 is TGCAGTGCTAGAGCCTGGGGGAGTGCGAACACTGAAGCTTTCTTT. Its protein is CSARAWGSANTEAFF.

This clonotype appeared many times. The chain has TRBV28 and TRBJ1-6; unclear D gene. Germline V CDR1 and CDR2: MDHEN, SYDVKM. V shed 6 bases and J shed 8 bases, with 17 bases lying between them. This CDR3 is built from 15 residues. The CDR3 DNA reads TGTGCCAGCAGGCGGATGGTCCTTCCACATTCACCCCTCCACTTT. Protein sequence: CASRRMVLPHSPLHF.

This chain connects TRBV9 to TRBJ1-3; 9 nucleotides match TRBD1. Germline V gene lookup returns CDR1 SGDLS and CDR2 YYNGEE. The trim removed 4 bases at V and 5 bases at J, leaving 10 bases unmatched. The CDR3 is 16 residues long. The CDR3: CASSKVRQGERNTIYF. Written as DNA, the CDR3 is TGTGCCAGCAGCAAAGTAAGACAGGGGGAGAGAAACACCATATATTTT. Filled out from reference TRBV9 and TRBJ1-3, the complete variable domain reads DSGVTQTPKHLITATGQRVTLRCSPRSGDLSVYWYQQSLDQGLQFLIQYYNGEERAKGNILERFSAQQFPDLHSELNLSSLELGDSALYFCASSKVRQGERNTIYFGEGSWLTVV.

This sequence joins TRBV18 and TRBJ2-5, with D perhaps TRBD2 (5 bases). CDR1 KGHSH and CDR2 LQKENI come from the germline V gene. This CDR3 comprises 14 residues. Trimming took off 3 bases at V and 4 bases at J, with 12 bases between the two ends. The CDR3 DNA sequence: TGTGCCAGCTCACCCCAGGAGGCTACAGAGACCCAGTACTTC. As protein: CASSPQEATETQYF. Supplemented by reference TRBV18 and TRBJ2-5, the full variable domain reads NAGVMQNPRHLVRRRGQEARLRCSPMKGHSHVYWYRQLPEEGLKFMVYLQKENIIDESGMPKERFSAEFPKEGPSILRIQQVVRGDSAAYFCASSPQEATETQYFGPGTRLLVL.

Remarks on this clonotype: The junction departs from germline at one end; a sequencing error may be responsible. The V and J genes are TRBV28 and TRBJ2-2; TRBD1 matches at 7 bases. There are 15 residues in the CDR3. Germline V gene sequence: CDR1 MDHEN, CDR2 SYDVKM. The CDR3 region is CAGSLGTENTGELFF. The CDR3 DNA sequence: TGTGCCGGCAGTCTCGGGACAGAGAACACCGGGGAGCTGTTTTTT.

Many counts were recorded for this clonotype. This chain uses TRBV2 with TRBJ1-1, with D unresolved. The germline V gene encodes CDR1 SNHLY and CDR2 FYNNEI. The length of the CDR3 is 12 residues. V was clipped by 7 bases and J by 1 base, with 7 bases between them. This chain's CDR3 is CASIKGNTEAFF. CDR3 bases: TGTGCCAGCATTAAGGGGAACACTGAAGCTTTCTTT.

This clonotype was counted between two and nine times. In this CDR3 the conserved last residue, phenylalanine or tryptophan, is missing, so a read error is likely. The chain carries TRBV28 and TRBJ1-2, with a weak D call TRBD1 (5 bases). The CDR3 has 15 amino acids. Germline-derived CDR1 and CDR2 are MDHEN and SYDVKM. Trimming took off 10 bases at V and 7 bases at J, with 25 bases between the two ends. CDR3 sequence reads: CAILGGGFFISGYTL. The CDR3 DNA is TGTGCCATCCTTGGGGGAGGCTTCTTTATTTCTGGCTACACCCTC.

This clonotype occurred many times. The chain has TRBV6-2 or TRBV6-3 and TRBJ2-7; a possible D gene is TRBD1 (6 bases). This CDR3 comprises 12 residues. The V and J ends lost 6 bases and 3 bases respectively, with 9 bases between them. Germline assignment: CDR1 MNHEY and CDR2 SVGEGT. The CDR3 spells CASRAQGYEQYF. DNA for the CDR3: TGTGCCAGCAGGGCACAGGGCTACGAGCAGTACTTC.

The sample holds many counts of this clonotype. This rearrangement joins TRBV2 to TRBJ1-2, with D hard to call. The CDR3 sequence is 14 residues long. Trimming removed 0 bases at V and 0 bases at J, with 5 bases between. The V gene's germline CDR1 is SNHLY and CDR2 FYNNEI. CDR3 sequence reads: CASSEAGANYGYTF. The CDR3 coding sequence is TGTGCCAGCAGTGAAGCCGGAGCTAACTATGGCTACACCTTC. The whole variable domain, filled in from reference TRBV2 and TRBJ1-2, reads EPEVTQTPSHQVTQMGQEVILRCVPISNHLYFYWYRQILGQKVEFLVSFYNNEISEKSEIFDDQFSVERPDGSNFTLKIRSTKLEDSAMYFCASSEAGANYGYTFGSGTRLTVV.

This clonotype was seen a few times. V and J are TRBV20-1 and TRBJ2-1; the match to TRBD2 covers 10 bases. CDR3 length equals 14 residues. The germline V gene has CDR1 DFQATT and CDR2 SNEGSKA (reference sequence). The junction had 11 bases not matched to a gene; V was cut back by 6 bases and J by 9 bases. CDR3 in amino acids: CSAHKREGQVEQFF. The DNA for the CDR3 is TGCAGTGCCCATAAGCGGGAGGGCCAAGTTGAGCAGTTCTTC.

This sequence joins TRBV7-9 and TRBJ2-7; 9 bases line up with TRBD1. Germline V lookup: CDR1 SEHNR, CDR2 FQNEAQ (reference sequence). This CDR3 spans 15 amino acids. V was clipped by 2 bases and J by 4 bases; unmatched bases: 6. The CDR3, as DNA: TGTGCCAGCAGCTTACAAAGGACAGGGGTTTACGAGCAGTACTTC. Translating it yields CASSLQRTGVYEQYF. Full variable domain (remainder filled in from reference TRBV7-9 and TRBJ2-7): DTGVSQNPRHKITKRGQNVTFRCDPISEHNRLYWYRQTLGQGPEFLTYFQNEAQLEKSRLLSDRFSAERPKGSFSTLEIQRTEQGDSAMYLCASSLQRTGVYEQYFGPGTRLTVT.

This clonotype was recorded many times. The J gene is TRBJ1-2, the V gene TRBV19; a possible D gene is TRBD1 (6 bases). The CDR3 spans 13 residues. V lost 3 bases, J lost 8 bases, and 13 bases lay in between. Germline V gene sequence: CDR1 LNHDA, CDR2 SQIVND (reference sequence). The CDR3 coding sequence is TGTGCCAGTAGTATCCGTCAGGGGATCGGCTACACCTTC. As protein: CASSIRQGIGYTF.

The sample holds many counts of this clonotype. The rearrangement joins TRBV5-1 to TRBJ2-3; no reliable D call. There are 14 residues in the CDR3. Trimming left V 2 bases short and J 1 base short, with 8 bases between. Germline CDR1 and CDR2: SGHRS and YFSETQ. This chain's CDR3 is CASSLDFRTDTQYF. CDR3 DNA: TGCGCCAGCAGCTTAGACTTCCGCACAGATACGCAGTATTTT. Combining the CDR3 with reference TRBV5-1 and TRBJ2-3 gives the whole variable domain KAGVTQTPRYLIKTRGQQVTLSCSPISGHRSVSWYQQTPGQGLQFLFEYFSETQRNKGNFPGRFSGRQFSNSRSEMNVSTLELGDSALYLCASSLDFRTDTQYFGPGTRLTVL.

This clonotype was found a few times. This rearrangement joins TRBV3-1 to TRBJ1-5; no definite D call. The germline V and J ends were trimmed by 5 bases and 3 bases, with 11 bases remaining between them. Per the germline V gene, CDR1 is LGHDT and CDR2 is YNNKEL (reference sequence). The CDR3 extends over 14 amino acids. The chain's CDR3 is CASSIGRHNQPQHF. The CDR3 bases are TGTGCCAGCAGCATCGGGCGCCACAATCAGCCCCAGCATTTT.

The rearrangement joins TRBV6-4 to TRBJ2-1; a possible D gene is TRBD2 (6 bases). The CDR3 covers 13 residues. Trimming took off 6 bases at V and 6 bases at J, with 12 bases between the two ends. Germline CDR1 is MRHNA and CDR2 is SNTAGT. CDR3 amino acids: CASSQGTANEQFF. CDR3 nucleotides: TGTGCCAGCAGCCAAGGGACTGCCAATGAGCAGTTCTTC.

This clonotype has more than one count but fewer than ten. The chain is built from TRBV14 and TRBJ1-2, with TRBD1 identical over 8 bases. CDR1 is SGHDN and CDR2 is FVKESK in the germline V gene. The CDR3 contains 16 residues. V was pared by 4 bases and J by 0 bases, with 7 bases of the junction left unmatched. The CDR3 loop reads CASSPDRVRSNYGYTF. The CDR3 DNA is TGTGCCAGCAGCCCGGACAGGGTGCGATCTAACTATGGCTACACCTTC.

The rearrangement links TRBV19 to TRBJ2-7, with D perhaps TRBD1 (5 bases). The CDR3 loop spans 14 amino acids. Germline V gene sequence: CDR1 LNHDA, CDR2 SQIVND (reference sequence). With 4 bases removed from V and 2 bases from J, the gap between germline ends came to 12 bases. CDR3 in DNA: TGTGCCAGTAGTAGGGCGGTGGGGCCCTACGAGCAGTACTTC. Translating it yields CASSRAVGPYEQYF.

This clonotype came up a few times. The J gene is TRBJ2-1, the V gene TRBV25-1; the D gene is possibly TRBD1 (5 bases). Germline CDR1 is MGHDK and CDR2 is SYGVNS. The CDR3 extends over 16 amino acids. V lost 5 bases, J lost 0 bases, and 14 bases lay in between. CDR3 residues: CASSTTGYSSYNEQFF. CDR3 coding DNA: TGTGCCAGCAGTACAACAGGATACAGCTCCTACAATGAGCAGTTCTTC. The entire variable domain, with the rest obtained from reference TRBV25-1 and TRBJ2-1, is as follows: EADIYQTPRYLVIGTGKKITLECSQTMGHDKMYWYQQDPGMELHLIHYSYGVNSTEKGDLSSESTVSRIRTEHFPLTLESARPSHTSQYLCASSTTGYSSYNEQFFGPGTRLTVL.